The 9 T cell receptor beta chains given below trace back to one sample, sequenced in a study of control samples from healthy donors and cancer patients. Sequencing used immunoSEQ multiplex PCR; TCRdb keeps in-frame clones, though not all of them. The data hold 150,000 to 200,000 clones, with approximately 94% observed a single time. Specimen: blood. These TCRs come from a man aged 30 to 45 in good health.

The chain has TRBV28 and TRBJ1-1; 9 bases align to TRBD1. In germline, CDR1 is MDHEN, CDR2 SYDVKM. J gave up 1 base and V 5 bases, and 5 bases lay outside the gene matches. This CDR3 is 15 amino acids long. The CDR3 nucleotides are TGTGCCAGCAGTACCAAGGGACAGGGGAACACTGAAGCTTTCTTT. Amino acid sequence: CASSTKGQGNTEAFF.

The V gene is TRBV28, the J gene TRBJ2-7, with TRBD1 matching 8 bases. This CDR3 contains 12 residues. The junction had 4 bases not matched to a gene; V was cut back by 6 bases and J by 6 bases. Germline loops: CDR1 MDHEN, CDR2 SYDVKM. The CDR3 here is CASSRQGAEQYF. CDR3 DNA: TGTGCCAGCAGCCGCCAGGGGGCCGAGCAGTACTTC. Based on the CDR3 plus reference TRBV28 and TRBJ2-7, the full variable domain is DVKVTQSSRYLVKRTGEKVFLECVQDMDHENMFWYRQDPGLGLRLIYFSYDVKMKEKGDIPEGYSVSREKKERFSLILESASTNQTSMYLCASSRQGAEQYFGPGTRLTVT.

This chain joins TRBV27 and TRBJ1-4; TRBD1 matches at 9 bases. CDR3 length equals 14 residues. CDR1 is MNHEY, CDR2 SMNVEV, per germline (reference sequence). V dropped 4 bases and J dropped 8; count of bases not matched to a gene: 5. The CDR3 region is CASSSGTGTEKLFF. In DNA form, the CDR3 reads TGTGCCAGCAGTTCCGGGACAGGGACGGAAAAACTGTTTTTT.

This chain links TRBV4-3 with TRBJ2-1; D is tentatively TRBD1 or TRBD2 (5 bases each). This CDR3 spans 18 amino acids. The ends were cut back, 0 bases at V and 0 bases at J, with 15 bases in the middle. Germline V gene data show CDR1 as LGHNA and CDR2 as YSLEER. Written as DNA, the CDR3 is TGCGCCAGCAGCCAAGATCTGGAAAAGGGACGCTCCTACAATGAGCAGTTCTTC. Translated, it gives CASSQDLEKGRSYNEQFF.

The chain is built from TRBV3-1 (or the pseudogene TRBV3-2) and TRBJ2-5; D gene ambiguous. The V end was cut by 1 base, the J end by 5 bases, with 17 bases between. Germline V gene lookup returns CDR1 LGHDT and CDR2 YNNKEL (reference sequence). The CDR3 length is 16 residues. Here the CDR3 reads CASSQGVHTLVETQYF. CDR3 nucleotides: TGTGCCAGCAGCCAAGGGGTCCATACCCTCGTGGAGACCCAGTACTTC.

The chain joins TRBV3-1 (or the pseudogene TRBV3-2) to TRBJ2-3; D is perhaps TRBD2 (6 bases). This CDR3 has 15 residues. CDR1 is LGHDT, CDR2 YNNKEL, per germline (reference sequence). Trimming cost V 3 bases and J 2 bases, with 12 bases left between them. The CDR3 spells CASSQGGTYTDTQYF. The CDR3 nucleotides are TGTGCCAGCAGCCAGGGCGGGACCTACACAGATACGCAGTATTTT.

The chain has TRBV11-1 and TRBJ2-1; 7 bases map to TRBD2. The germline V gene has CDR1 SGHAT and CDR2 FQDESV (reference sequence). The CDR3 has 15 residues. With 0 bases clipped from V and 3 bases from J, the junction kept 2 bases outside the gene matches. The CDR3 protein is CASSLAASGYNEQFF. CDR3 coding DNA: TGTGCCAGCAGCTTAGCGGCTAGCGGCTACAATGAGCAGTTCTTC.

J is TRBJ2-7 and V is TRBV6-2 or TRBV6-3; D gene uncertain. Germline V gives CDR1 MNHEY, CDR2 SVGEGT. The CDR3 runs to 13 residues. Trimming stripped 0 bases from V and 2 bases from J, with 5 bases between. In DNA form, the CDR3 reads TGTGCCAGCAGTTACTCCTGGCCCTACGAGCAGTACTTC. Protein sequence: CASSYSWPYEQYF.

V gene TRBV30 combines with J gene TRBJ1-1, with 7 bases lining up with TRBD1. V lost 5 bases, J lost 1 base, and 10 bases stayed unmatched. The length of the CDR3 is 15 residues. Germline V gives CDR1 GTSNPN, CDR2 SVGIG (reference sequence). CDR3 DNA sequence: TGTGCCTGGGGACAGTTAAACAGGGGGAACACTGAAGCTTTCTTT. Protein product: CAWGQLNRGNTEAFF.